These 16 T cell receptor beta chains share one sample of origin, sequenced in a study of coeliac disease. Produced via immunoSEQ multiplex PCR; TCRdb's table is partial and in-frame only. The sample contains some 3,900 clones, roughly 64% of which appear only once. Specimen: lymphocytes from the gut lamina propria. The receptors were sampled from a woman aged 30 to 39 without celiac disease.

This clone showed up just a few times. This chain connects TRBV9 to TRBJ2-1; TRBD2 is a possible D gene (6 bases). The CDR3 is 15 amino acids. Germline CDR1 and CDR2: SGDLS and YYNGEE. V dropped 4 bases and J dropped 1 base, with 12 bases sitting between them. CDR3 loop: CASSPREKSYNEQFF. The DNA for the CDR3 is TGTGCCAGCAGCCCCCGGGAGAAGTCCTACAATGAGCAGTTCTTC.

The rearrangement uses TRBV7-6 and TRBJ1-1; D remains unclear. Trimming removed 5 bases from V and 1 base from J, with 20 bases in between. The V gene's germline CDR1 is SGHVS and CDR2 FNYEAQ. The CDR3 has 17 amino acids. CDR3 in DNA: TGTGCCAGCAGCCCAACACCTAATCCGAGGGAGAACACTGAAGCTTTCTTT. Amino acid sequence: CASSPTPNPRENTEAFF.

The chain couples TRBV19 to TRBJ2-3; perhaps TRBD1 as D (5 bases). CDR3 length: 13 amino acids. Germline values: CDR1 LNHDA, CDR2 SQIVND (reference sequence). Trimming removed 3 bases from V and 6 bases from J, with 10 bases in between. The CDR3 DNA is TGTGCCAGTAGTATTGCAGGGTCGGATACGCAGTATTTT. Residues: CASSIAGSDTQYF.

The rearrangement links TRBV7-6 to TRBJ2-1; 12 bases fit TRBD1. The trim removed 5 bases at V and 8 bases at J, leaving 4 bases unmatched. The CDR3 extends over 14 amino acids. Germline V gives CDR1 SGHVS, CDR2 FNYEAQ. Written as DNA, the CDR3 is TGTGCCAGCAGCCCGGGACAGGGGGCATATGAGCAGTTCTTC. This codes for CASSPGQGAYEQFF.

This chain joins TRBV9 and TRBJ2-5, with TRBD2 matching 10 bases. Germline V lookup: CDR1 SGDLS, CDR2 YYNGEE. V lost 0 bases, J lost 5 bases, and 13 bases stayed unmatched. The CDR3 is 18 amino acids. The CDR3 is CASSVGPEPSGGSETQYF. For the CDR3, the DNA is TGTGCCAGCAGCGTAGGCCCCGAGCCTAGCGGGGGAAGTGAGACCCAGTACTTC. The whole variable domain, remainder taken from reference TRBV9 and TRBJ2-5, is DSGVTQTPKHLITATGQRVTLRCSPRSGDLSVYWYQQSLDQGLQFLIQYYNGEERAKGNILERFSAQQFPDLHSELNLSSLELGDSALYFCASSVGPEPSGGSETQYFGPGTRLLVL.

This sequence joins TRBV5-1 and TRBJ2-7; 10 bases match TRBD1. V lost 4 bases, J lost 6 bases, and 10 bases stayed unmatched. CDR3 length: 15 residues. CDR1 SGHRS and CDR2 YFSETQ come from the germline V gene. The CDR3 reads CASSQQGTGVFEQYF. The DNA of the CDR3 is TGCGCCAGCAGCCAGCAAGGGACAGGGGTCTTCGAGCAGTACTTC.

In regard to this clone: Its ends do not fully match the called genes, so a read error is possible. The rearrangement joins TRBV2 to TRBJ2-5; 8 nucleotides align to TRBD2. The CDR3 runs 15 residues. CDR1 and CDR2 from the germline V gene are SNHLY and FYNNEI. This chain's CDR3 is CASSGYSGRGETRYF. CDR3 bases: TGTGCCAGCAGTGGATATAGCGGGCGGGGGGAGACCCGGTACTTC.

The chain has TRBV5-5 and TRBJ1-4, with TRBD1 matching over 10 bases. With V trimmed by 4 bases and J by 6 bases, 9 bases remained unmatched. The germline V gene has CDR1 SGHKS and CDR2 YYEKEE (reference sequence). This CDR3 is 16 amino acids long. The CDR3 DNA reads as TGTGCCAGCAGCCGCTCCGGGACAGGGGCCTATGAAAAACTGTTTTTT. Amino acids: CASSRSGTGAYEKLFF.

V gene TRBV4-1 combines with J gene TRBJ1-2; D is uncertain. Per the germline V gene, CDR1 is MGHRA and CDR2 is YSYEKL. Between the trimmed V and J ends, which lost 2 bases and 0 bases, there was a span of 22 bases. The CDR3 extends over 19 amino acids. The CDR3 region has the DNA TGCGCCAGCAGCCAAAGAATAATGGGTGGAGGTTCAGCTAACTATGGCTACACCTTC. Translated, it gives CASSQRIMGGGSANYGYTF.

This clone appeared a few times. The CDR3 loop reads CASSSATGPHPRGNTIYF. The CDR3, as DNA: TGCGCCAGCTCATCAGCGACAGGGCCACATCCCCGTGGAAACACCATATATTTT. The chain employs TRBV23-1 and TRBJ1-3; 7 bases are a match to TRBD1. TRBV23-1 is given ORF status, its function remaining uncertain. The CDR3 runs 18 residues. Unmatched junction bases numbered 19, after V lost 8 bases and J lost 3 bases.

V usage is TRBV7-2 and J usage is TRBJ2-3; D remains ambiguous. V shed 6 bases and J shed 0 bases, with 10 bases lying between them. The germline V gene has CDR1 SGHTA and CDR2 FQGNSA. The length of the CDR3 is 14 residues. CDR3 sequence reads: CASSTTFSTDTQYF. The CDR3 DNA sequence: TGTGCCAGCAGTACGACATTTAGCACAGATACGCAGTATTTT.

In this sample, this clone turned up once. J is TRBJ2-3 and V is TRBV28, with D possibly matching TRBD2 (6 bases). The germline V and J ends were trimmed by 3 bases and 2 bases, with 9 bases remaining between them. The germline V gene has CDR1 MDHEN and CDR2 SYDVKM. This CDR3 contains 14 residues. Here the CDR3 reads CASSFGGATDTQYF. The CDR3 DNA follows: TGTGCCAGCAGTTTCGGCGGGGCCACAGATACGCAGTATTTT.

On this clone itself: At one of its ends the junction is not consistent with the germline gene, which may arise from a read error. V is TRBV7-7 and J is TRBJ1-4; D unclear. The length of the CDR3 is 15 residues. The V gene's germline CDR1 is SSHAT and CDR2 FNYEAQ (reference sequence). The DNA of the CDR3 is TGTGCTAGCAGCCCCGACTACGTTAATAATGAAAAACTGTTTTTT. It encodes CASSPDYVNNEKLFF.

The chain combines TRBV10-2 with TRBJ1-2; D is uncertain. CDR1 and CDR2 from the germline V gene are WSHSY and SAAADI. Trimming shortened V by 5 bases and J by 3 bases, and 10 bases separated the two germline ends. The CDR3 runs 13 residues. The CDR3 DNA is TGCGCCAGCAGTCGTCAGATCGACTATGGCTACACCTTC. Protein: CASSRQIDYGYTF.

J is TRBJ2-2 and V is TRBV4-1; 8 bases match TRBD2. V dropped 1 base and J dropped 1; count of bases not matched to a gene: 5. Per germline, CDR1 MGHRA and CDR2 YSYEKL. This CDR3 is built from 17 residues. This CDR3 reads CASSQGYSGRNTGELFF. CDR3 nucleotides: TGCGCCAGCAGCCAAGGATACAGCGGGAGGAACACCGGGGAGCTGTTTTTT.

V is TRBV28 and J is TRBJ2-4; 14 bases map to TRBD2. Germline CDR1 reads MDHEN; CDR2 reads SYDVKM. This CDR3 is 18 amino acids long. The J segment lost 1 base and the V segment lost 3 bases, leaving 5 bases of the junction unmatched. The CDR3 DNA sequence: TGTGCCAGCAGTTTGGGACTAGCGGGGGAAGTGGCCAAAAACATTCAGTACTTC. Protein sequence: CASSLGLAGEVAKNIQYF.